One sample yielded the 32 T cell receptor beta chains listed below, sequenced in a study of cytomegalovirus exposure and HLA in healthy donors. PCR primers comprised 60 Vbeta and 13 Jbeta primers. Method: immunoSEQ multiplex PCR; TCRdb's copy keeps in-frame clones and lacks some. Among more than 200,000 clones listed, less than 80% were seen once. Material: PBMCs. The receptor set was obtained from a girl aged 2-9 years in good health and CMV-seronegative.

V and J are TRBV4-2 and TRBJ1-3; no firm D call. This CDR3 has 16 amino acids. V was cut by 0 bases and J by 1 base, with 10 bases left in between. In germline, CDR1 is LGHNA, CDR2 YNFKEQ. CDR3 sequence reads: CASSQEVSLSGNTIYF. The CDR3 DNA reads TGTGCCAGCAGCCAAGAAGTTAGTCTGTCTGGAAACACCATATATTTT.

The chain uses TRBV2 and TRBJ2-7; a possible D gene is TRBD1 (7 bases). The CDR3 loop spans 15 amino acids. V was shortened by 2 bases and J by 3 bases, with 14 bases between the two germline ends. Per germline, CDR1 SNHLY and CDR2 FYNNEI. The CDR3 protein is CASSERAGGLYEQYF. DNA for the CDR3: TGTGCCAGCAGTGAACGGGCAGGGGGACTCTACGAGCAGTACTTC. Together with reference TRBV2 and TRBJ2-7, the CDR3 gives the full variable domain: EPEVTQTPSHQVTQMGQEVILRCVPISNHLYFYWYRQILGQKVEFLVSFYNNEISEKSEIFDDQFSVERPDGSNFTLKIRSTKLEDSAMYFCASSERAGGLYEQYFGPGTRLTVT.

This chain joins TRBV5-6 and TRBJ2-3; 8 bases fit TRBD2. Germline trimming cut 1 base from V and 2 bases from J; bases unmatched to any gene: 6. In germline, CDR1 is SGHDT, CDR2 YYEEEE. The CDR3 runs to 16 residues. The CDR3 reads CASSLIAGRDTDTQYF. In nucleotides, the CDR3 is TGTGCCAGCAGCTTGATAGCCGGGAGGGACACAGATACGCAGTATTTT.

This clone has only one observation. The rearrangement joins TRBV11-2 to TRBJ1-1; D gene unclear. This CDR3 comprises 14 residues. V dropped 3 bases and J dropped 4 bases, with 12 bases sitting between them. Germline V lookup: CDR1 SGHAT, CDR2 FQNNGV. CDR3 sequence (DNA): TGTGCCAGCAGCTTTTCGGGGTTGGGCACTGAAGCTTTCTTT. This gives the protein CASSFSGLGTEAFF.

The gene calls are TRBV5-4 and TRBJ2-3; 8 positions match TRBD2. Germline assignment: CDR1 SGHNT and CDR2 YYREEE (reference sequence). V trimming: 1 base; J trimming: 4 bases; junction bases outside the gene matches: 5. The CDR3 extends over 15 amino acids. The CDR3 protein is CASSLTREGPDTQYF. DNA of the CDR3: TGTGCCAGCAGCTTGACCCGGGAGGGTCCAGATACGCAGTATTTT.

J is TRBJ2-3 and V is TRBV11-2; D uncertain. With 8 bases removed from V and 3 bases from J, the gap between germline ends came to 12 bases. Germline V CDR1 and CDR2: SGHAT, FQNNGV. The CDR3 is made up of 13 amino acids. CDR3 loop: CASYGPGTDTQYF. The CDR3 nucleotides are TGTGCCAGCTACGGCCCCGGGACAGATACGCAGTATTTT.

The CDR3 DNA reads TGTGCCAGCAGTTATTTCTCCTCGAACACCGGGGAGCTGTTTTTT. This gives the protein CASSYFSSNTGELFF. V gene TRBV6-5 combines with J gene TRBJ2-2; D not certain. V gave up 3 bases and J gave up 0 bases, with 8 bases separating them. There are 15 residues in the CDR3. Germline loops: CDR1 MNHEY, CDR2 SVGAGI.

This clone has only one observation. The J gene is TRBJ1-1, the V gene TRBV6-5, with 7 bases fitting TRBD1. Germline V gives CDR1 MNHEY, CDR2 SVGAGI. The J segment lost 7 bases and the V segment lost 2 bases, leaving 4 bases of the junction unmatched. The CDR3 runs 13 residues. The CDR3 is CASSYGQESEAFF. CDR3 bases: TGTGCCAGCAGTTACGGACAGGAAAGTGAAGCTTTCTTT.

The V gene is TRBV4-2, the J gene TRBJ2-3, with D unresolved. The CDR3 is made up of 17 amino acids. CDR1 and CDR2 (germline): LGHNA, YNFKEQ. V was shortened by 1 base and J by 2 bases, with 16 bases between the two germline ends. In DNA, the CDR3 is TGTGCCAGCAGCCAAGTCGGCCTTCTACTAACCACAGATACGCAGTATTTT. This encodes CASSQVGLLLTTDTQYF.

This clone was recorded only once. The J gene is TRBJ2-3, the V gene TRBV5-1; 10 nucleotides match TRBD1. The germline V gene encodes CDR1 SGHRS and CDR2 YFSETQ. The CDR3 is made up of 13 amino acids. J gave up 9 bases and V 7 bases, and 8 bases lay outside the gene matches. DNA for the CDR3: TGCGCCAGCGCTGGGACAGGGGTAGTCACGCAGTATTTT. Protein sequence: CASAGTGVVTQYF.

The chain carries TRBV5-1 and TRBJ2-7, with a possible D match to TRBD2 (5 bases). The V and J ends lost 1 base and 3 bases respectively, with 8 bases between them. This CDR3 contains 13 residues. Germline values: CDR1 SGHRS, CDR2 YFSETQ. The CDR3 sequence is CASSLPRDYEQYF. As DNA, the CDR3 is TGCGCCAGCAGCTTGCCTCGGGACTACGAGCAGTACTTC. Filled out from reference TRBV5-1 and TRBJ2-7, the complete variable domain reads KAGVTQTPRYLIKTRGQQVTLSCSPISGHRSVSWYQQTPGQGLQFLFEYFSETQRNKGNFPGRFSGRQFSNSRSEMNVSTLELGDSALYLCASSLPRDYEQYFGPGTRLTVT.

This sequence joins TRBV7-9 and TRBJ1-2, with 8 bases matching TRBD1. The trim removed 4 bases at V and 7 bases at J, leaving 20 bases unmatched. From germline, CDR1 is SEHNR and CDR2 FQNEAQ (reference sequence). The CDR3 extends over 18 amino acids. As DNA, the CDR3 is TGTGCCAGCAGCTGGCCCCGGGACAGGACCTCTAGCGGGGGTGGCTACACCTTC. Translating it yields CASSWPRDRTSSGGGYTF. Based on the CDR3 plus reference TRBV7-9 and TRBJ1-2, the full variable domain is DTGVSQNPRHKITKRGQNVTFRCDPISEHNRLYWYRQTLGQGPEFLTYFQNEAQLEKSRLLSDRFSAERPKGSFSTLEIQRTEQGDSAMYLCASSWPRDRTSSGGGYTFGSGTRLTVV.

This clone has only one observation. CDR3 sequence reads: CASSPASGGVRPNEQFF. The CDR3 nucleotides read TGTGCCAGCAGCCCTGCTAGCGGGGGGGTACGTCCGAATGAGCAGTTCTTC. The chain has TRBV7-9 and TRBJ2-1, with TRBD2 matching over 12 bases. Germline-derived CDR1 and CDR2 are SEHNR and FQNEAQ (reference sequence). V trimming: 5 bases; J trimming: 7 bases; junction bases outside the gene matches: 12. The CDR3 has 17 residues.

CDR3 loop: CASSEQPQVRVQETQYF. The CDR3, as DNA: TGTGCCAGCAGTGAGCAGCCCCAAGTCAGGGTACAAGAGACCCAGTACTTC. The V and J genes are TRBV6-1 and TRBJ2-5, with D possibly being TRBD1 (5 bases). Germline values: CDR1 MNHNS, CDR2 SASEGT. V dropped 3 bases and J dropped 2 bases, with 19 bases sitting between them. CDR3 size: 17 residues.

The rearrangement joins TRBV5-4 to TRBJ1-2; 8 bases line up with TRBD1. Germline loops: CDR1 SGHNT, CDR2 YYREEE (reference sequence). The junction had 7 bases not matched to a gene; V was cut back by 4 bases and J by 2 bases. The CDR3 loop spans 15 amino acids. This CDR3 reads CASSTARDRNYGYTF. The DNA of the CDR3 is TGTGCCAGCAGCACCGCTCGGGACAGGAACTATGGCTACACCTTC.

This clone was counted only a few times. J is TRBJ2-7 and V is TRBV6-1, with D perhaps TRBD1 (5 bases). Trimming cost V 6 bases and J 8 bases, with 11 bases left between them. CDR3 length equals 11 residues. Germline values: CDR1 MNHNS, CDR2 SASEGT. The CDR3 DNA follows: TGTGCCAGCAGGGAACAGGTCCAGCAGTACTTC. Protein product: CASREQVQQYF.

For this clone: Other DNA sequences in this sample translate to the same CDR3. This chain links TRBV29-1 with TRBJ1-1; D is ambiguous. V was pared by 4 bases and J by 5 bases, with 5 bases between. Germline CDR1 reads SQVTM; CDR2 reads ANQGSEA. The CDR3 sequence is 10 residues long. The CDR3 DNA follows: TGCAGCGTTGGGCAGACTGAAGCTTTCTTT. It translates to CSVGQTEAFF.

The V and J genes are TRBV4-2 and TRBJ1-6; perhaps TRBD1 as D (6 bases). The germline V gene encodes CDR1 LGHNA and CDR2 YNFKEQ. This CDR3 contains 16 residues. The ends were cut back, 0 bases at V and 7 bases at J, with 13 bases in the middle. The chain's CDR3 is CASSQEGQRGNSPLHF. CDR3 coding DNA: TGTGCCAGCAGCCAAGAAGGACAGAGAGGGAATTCACCCCTCCACTTT.

The chain employs TRBV19 and TRBJ2-4; tentatively, D is TRBD1 (5 bases). V shed 3 bases and J shed 0 bases, with 12 bases lying between them. CDR1 and CDR2 (germline): LNHDA, SQIVND (reference sequence). The CDR3 consists of 16 residues. The CDR3 here is CASSIGQNLAKNIQYF. CDR3 sequence (DNA): TGTGCCAGTAGTATCGGACAAAACCTAGCCAAAAACATTCAGTACTTC.

Notes on this clone: The sample holds other DNA sequences that translate to the same CDR3. The V call is TRBV27, the J call TRBJ2-7, with TRBD2 matching 7 bases. The CDR3 covers 13 residues. Germline CDR1 reads MNHEY; CDR2 reads SMNVEV (reference sequence). Trimming took 0 bases from V and 4 from J; bases not matched to a gene: 0. The CDR3 DNA sequence: TGTGCCAGCAGTTTATCGGGGGGGTACGAGCAGTACTTC. Translated: CASSLSGGYEQYF.

This chain links TRBV2 with TRBJ1-1; TRBD1 agrees at 8 bases. Germline V gene data show CDR1 as SNHLY and CDR2 as FYNNEI. V trimming: 5 bases; J trimming: 5 bases; junction bases outside the gene matches: 10. This CDR3 contains 15 residues. The CDR3, as DNA: TGTGCCAGCAGTCCCCAGGGGGCCCTCTCAACTGAAGCTTTCTTT. This encodes CASSPQGALSTEAFF.

CDR3 protein: CASNLGLAGVNAQYF. CDR3 DNA: TGTGCCAGCAATCTTGGACTAGCGGGAGTAAATGCGCAGTATTTT. V is TRBV6-5 and J is TRBJ2-3; 13 bases are a match to TRBD2. V shed 7 bases, J shed 10 bases, and the junction held 11 bases outside the gene matches. Germline values: CDR1 MNHEY, CDR2 SVGAGI. The CDR3 extends over 15 amino acids.

The rearrangement uses TRBV18 and TRBJ2-7; D is perhaps TRBD2 (5 bases). This CDR3 has 14 residues. Germline V CDR1 and CDR2: KGHSH, LQKENI. V was trimmed by 2 bases and J by 3 bases, leaving 11 bases between them. Here the CDR3 reads CASSPNTGFYEQYF. In nucleotides, the CDR3 is TGTGCCAGCTCACCAAATACGGGGTTCTACGAGCAGTACTTC.

The V and J genes are TRBV5-5 and TRBJ1-5; D call uncertain. The germline gives CDR1 SGHKS, CDR2 YYEKEE (reference sequence). Trimming removed 0 bases from V and 4 bases from J, with 5 bases in between. The CDR3 loop spans 13 amino acids. The CDR3 DNA follows: TGTGCCAGCAGCTTGGACGGGAATCAGCCCCAGCATTTT. Translated: CASSLDGNQPQHF.

This clone appeared a few times. This CDR3 reads CATSQGLGNTEAFF. CDR3 DNA: TGTGCCACCTCCCAGGGGTTGGGTAACACTGAAGCTTTCTTT. The V and J genes are TRBV6-5 and TRBJ1-1, with D possibly TRBD1 on 6 matching bases. Germline values: CDR1 MNHEY, CDR2 SVGAGI. This CDR3 spans 14 amino acids. V was pared by 10 bases and J by 2 bases, with 17 bases between.

The chain employs TRBV2 and TRBJ2-7; 9 positions agree with TRBD1. V trimming: 6 bases; J trimming: 2 bases; junction bases outside the gene matches: 5. Germline values: CDR1 SNHLY, CDR2 FYNNEI. The CDR3 is 14 residues long. The CDR3, as DNA: TGTGCCAGCAGAATTACAGGGGGCGCCTACGAGCAGTACTTC. Translated: CASRITGGAYEQYF.

The CDR3 here is CASSEMVASGGLEQYF. The DNA of the CDR3 is TGTGCCAGCAGTGAGATGGTTGCTAGCGGGGGACTCGAGCAGTACTTC. This sequence joins TRBV6-1 and TRBJ2-7; TRBD2 matches at 10 bases. CDR1 and CDR2 from the germline V gene are MNHNS and SASEGT. The CDR3 is 16 residues long. The V and J ends lost 3 bases and 6 bases, in that order; junction bases with no gene match: 11.

J is TRBJ2-1 and V is TRBV10-3, with 8 bases fitting TRBD1. The CDR3 is made up of 13 amino acids. Germline V gene data show CDR1 as ENHRY and CDR2 as SYGVKD. Losses at the gene ends were 10 bases for V and 2 bases for J; bases not matched to a gene: 4. The CDR3 is CATGTGPYNEQFF. CDR3 nucleotides: TGTGCCACCGGGACAGGACCCTACAATGAGCAGTTCTTC.

This chain links TRBV7-9 with TRBJ2-7; TRBD1 matches 8 bases. Per the germline V gene, CDR1 is SEHNR and CDR2 is FQNEAQ (reference sequence). CDR3 size: 13 residues. The trim removed 5 bases at V and 3 bases at J, leaving 3 bases unmatched. CDR3 nucleotide sequence: TGTGCCAGCAGCAAGACAGGGGACTACGAGCAGTACTTC. The encoded protein is CASSKTGDYEQYF.

This clone was detected only a few times. The J gene is TRBJ1-2, the V gene TRBV5-4; D may be TRBD1 (6 bases). The CDR3 covers 13 residues. The V gene lost 2 bases and the J gene lost 5 bases, with 10 bases spanning the gap. Germline V gives CDR1 SGHNT, CDR2 YYREEE (reference sequence). CDR3 amino acids: CASSFEGGYGYTF. CDR3 DNA sequence: TGTGCCAGCAGCTTTGAAGGGGGTTATGGCTACACCTTC.

This clone was counted a single time. The CDR3 region has the DNA TGCGCCAGCAGCCAGCTAAACTATGGCTACACCTTC. It is translated as CASSQLNYGYTF. This rearrangement joins TRBV4-1 to TRBJ1-2; D is unresolved. Germline V gives CDR1 MGHRA, CDR2 YSYEKL. CDR3 length: 12 amino acids. Trimming left V 3 bases short and J 2 bases short, with 4 bases between.

V usage is TRBV10-2 and J usage is TRBJ2-5, with a tentative D call TRBD2 (5 bases). The V gene lost 8 bases and the J gene lost 4 bases, with 17 bases spanning the gap. The CDR3 has 14 residues. CDR1 is WSHSY, CDR2 SAAADI, per germline. CDR3 region: CASGITRSPETQYF. The CDR3 nucleotides read TGCGCCAGCGGGATAACTAGATCCCCAGAGACCCAGTACTTC.